Sequencing of this TCR beta chain was carried out in a study of shared T cell receptors in the human thymus. Here immunoSEQ multiplex PCR was the method, and the copy in TCRdb shows in-frame clones only, minus some. The sample has 540,000 or so clones; around three quarters are singletons. CDR3 length: 12 amino acids. V lost 5 bases, J lost 2 bases, and 7 bases lay in between. Germline CDR1 reads LGHNT; CDR2 reads FRNRAP. This same sample was also taken into another study, of human thymus T cells. From that report: Thymic material originated from resections removed in the course of corrective heart surgery. Thymic as well as blood repertoires seemed to favor certain V and J genes unevenly. Related research described strongly overlapping thymic repertoires in unrelated people.

The receptor was isolated from a boy in the first two years of life with a congenital heart defect. Sample: thymocytes. The chain joins TRBV12-5 to TRBJ2-7; TRBD2 might be the D (5 bases). CDR3 loop: CASGTEAYEQYF. DNA for the CDR3: TGTGCTAGTGGTACGGAGGCCTACGAGCAGTACTTC.